This T cell receptor beta chain came from a study of CD8+ T cells in alopecia areata. Study information: Grafts of skin from C3H/HeJ donors aged roughly 6-12 months with spontaneous alopecia went to female C3H/HeJ mice aged about 6-10 weeks.

cDNA reverse transcribed from extracted RNA served as the sequencing template. Here immunoSEQ multiplex PCR was the method, and the copy in TCRdb shows in-frame clones only, minus some. The sample includes 290,000 or so clones, none of them occurring once. Overall study results and limits: Greater clonality was observed in lesional scalp samples, especially alopecia totalis/universalis, versus normal scalp. Scalp sample sequencing also detects resident alphabeta T cells of normal skin. Possibly because of HLA-related factors, TCR sharing was less clear across patients than in mice.

On this clone itself: Its antigen is still unknown. Genes and germline are mouse. The CDR3 end is not reached by the read, which stops 4 residues before it; the germline J gene fills it in.

Markers including CD4, CD8alpha, NKG2D and NKG2ACE guided sorting of pooled cutaneous lymph node cells. The CDR3 extends over 15 amino acids. Per germline, CDR1 SGHDT and CDR2 FRDEAV. This TCR was recovered from a C3H/HeJ mouse with alopecia areata. The MHC haplotype of the strain is H2-k. V and J are TRBV14 and TRBJ2-5, with 11 bases fitting TRBD2. The sequencing input was CD4+ T cells sorted from a lymph node. The CDR3 protein is CASSLWTGGRDTQYF. The CDR3 bases that were read are TGTGCCAGCAGCCTCTGGACTGGGGGGAGAGAC.